This is a list of T cell receptor beta chains from one sample in a study of CD8+ T cells in alopecia areata. Generated by immunoSEQ multiplex PCR, the TCRdb table keeps only in-frame clones and is missing some. The data hold 190,000 or so clones, with roughly 64% observed a single time. The sequencing used CD4+ T cells sorted from blood, collected at week 24, from a patient treated with tofacitinib. The receptors originated from a human donor with alopecia areata. The CDR3 runs from the conserved cysteine through the conserved F or W. D genes are given only for firm matches. The size entry is marked missing in some rows and otherwise reads once, few, many or a size class.

TRBD1	-	TRBV29-1	TRBJ1-1	CSVDVGTGLTEAFF	TGCAGCGTTGATGTGGGGACAGGGCTTACTGAAGCTTTCTTT
TRBD2	-	TRBV9	TRBJ2-1	CASSVGLASSYNEQFF	TGTGCCAGCAGCGTAGGACTAGCGAGCTCCTACAATGAGCAGTTCTTC
-	-	TRBV30	TRBJ1-1	CAFNRDTEAFF	TGTGCCTTCAACAGGGACACTGAAGCTTTCTTT
TRBD2	few	TRBV28	TRBJ2-3	CASRPLGLSSTDTQYF	TGTGCCAGCAGGCCCCTGGGACTAAGTAGCACAGATACGCAGTATTTT
-	-	TRBV7-9	TRBJ2-1	CASSSAPSRRLF	TGTGCCAGCAGCTCCGCCCCATCGAGGAGGCTCTTC
-	many	TRBV18	TRBJ2-5	CASHQSKGETQYF	TGTGCCAGCCACCAGTCGAAGGGGGAGACCCAGTACTTC
-	-	TRBV29-1	TRBJ1-1	CSVVKNTEAFF	TGCAGCGTTGTCAAGAACACTGAAGCTTTCTTT
-	few	TRBV2	TRBJ2-7	CASSIREQYF	TGTGCCAGCAGCATCAGGGAGCAGTACTTC
TRBD2	few	TRBV29-1	TRBJ2-3	CSVATSGGFSDTQYF	TGCAGCGTGGCGACTAGCGGGGGGTTCTCAGATACGCAGTATTTT
TRBD1	few	TRBV29-1	TRBJ2-3	CRGQVGTDTQYF	TGCAGAGGACAGGTGGGCACAGATACGCAGTATTTT
TRBD1	-	TRBV30	TRBJ2-7	CAWSARGPYEQYF	TGTGCCTGGAGTGCCAGGGGGCCCTACGAGCAGTACTTC
-	-	TRBV7-2	TRBJ2-3	CASSLALMASGTDTQYF	TGTGCCAGCAGCTTAGCGCTAATGGCTAGCGGCACAGATACGCAGTATTTT
TRBD1	-	TRBV30	TRBJ1-2	CAWSPGTGRGYTF	TGTGCCTGGTCTCCCGGGACAGGCCGTGGCTACACCTTC
TRBD1	few	TRBV4-2	TRBJ2-6	CASSPGQEYSGANVLTF	TGTGCCAGCAGCCCTGGACAGGAATACTCTGGGGCCAACGTCCTGACTTTC
-	-	TRBV4-1	TRBJ1-4	CASELGETNEKLFF	TGCGCCAGTGAACTAGGGGAGACGAATGAAAAACTGTTTTTT
-	few	TRBV7-2	TRBJ2-2	CASSLDRVPNTGELFF	TGTGCCAGCAGCTTAGACAGGGTCCCGAACACCGGGGAGCTGTTTTTT
TRBD1	-	TRBV29-1	TRBJ2-7	CSVGRTGAYEQYF	TGCAGCGTTGGACGGACAGGAGCCTACGAGCAGTACTTC
-	-	TRBV9	TRBJ1-5	CASSVGASQPQHF	TGTGCCAGCAGCGTAGGGGCAAGTCAGCCCCAGCATTTT
-	few	TRBV7-3	TRBJ1-6	CASSFEGYSPLHF	TGTGCCAGCAGCTTCGAAGGGTACTCACCCCTCCACTTT
TRBD1	-	TRBV29-1	TRBJ2-1	CSVKRQGAPVNEQFF	TGCAGCGTTAAGAGACAGGGGGCTCCTGTTAATGAGCAGTTCTTC
-	-	TRBV7-9	TRBJ1-2	CASSPLATNYGYTF	TGTGCCAGCAGCCCCCTGGCGACCAACTATGGCTACACCTTC
-	-	TRBV9	TRBJ2-3	CASSVGTDTQYF	TGTGCCAGCAGCGTCGGCACAGATACGCAGTATTTT
TRBD2	-	TRBV6-5	TRBJ2-1	CASTRRLAGGGEQFF	TGTGCCAGCACCAGGAGACTAGCGGGAGGCGGTGAGCAGTTCTTC
-	-	TRBV27	TRBJ2-7	CASSFGPSLYEQYF	TGTGCCAGCAGTTTTGGGCCAAGCCTCTACGAGCAGTACTTC
-	-	TRBV7-2	TRBJ2-3	CASSQTTDTQYF	TGCGCCAGCTCCCAAACCACAGATACGCAGTATTTT
-	few	TRBV30	TRBJ2-5	CAWGAGGTQYF	TGTGCCTGGGGGGCAGGCGGGACCCAGTACTTC
-	-	TRBV4-2	TRBJ2-6	CASSQTTLYSSGANVLTF	TGTGCCAGCAGCCAAACGACTCTTTATTCCTCTGGGGCCAACGTCCTGACTTTC
-	-	TRBV4-3	TRBJ2-5	CASSRFMSEAQETQYF	TGCGCCAGCAGCAGATTCATGAGCGAGGCCCAAGAGACCCAGTACTTC
-	-	TRBV10-3	TRBJ2-3	CAISEWADTQYF	TGTGCCATCAGTGAGTGGGCGGATACGCAGTATTTT
TRBD1	-	TRBV25-1	TRBJ2-7	CASSERSLRDRAHEQYF	TGTGCCAGCAGTGAACGATCCCTCCGGGACAGGGCCCACGAGCAGTACTTC
-	-	TRBV6-6	TRBJ1-1	CASSYSMNTEAFF	TGTGCCAGCAGTTACTCTATGAACACTGAAGCTTTCTTT
TRBD2	-	TRBV5-1	TRBJ2-4	CASSLADGRTRVAKNIQYF	TGCGCCAGCAGCTTAGCTGACGGGCGGACTAGGGTCGCCAAAAACATTCAGTACTTC